This TCR beta chain was recovered during a study of glioma-infiltrating T cells after dendritic cell vaccination. In the study overall: Dendritic cells derived from monocytes and pulsed with autologous tumor lysate formed the vaccine.

This table comes from immunoSEQ multiplex PCR, and its TCRdb copy is limited to in-frame clones, with some not included. The profile shows fewer than 85,000 clones, 82% of them singletons. This clone was seen once. The TCR originated in a human donor with glioblastoma. The sample in question was blood, obtained before dendritic cell vaccination.

The CDR3 DNA reads TGTGCCAGCAGGGGGACAGGGGATGGCTACACCTTC. Its protein is CASRGTGDGYTF. The chain recombines TRBV6-5 with TRBJ1-2; 10 bases fit TRBD1. V trimming: 6 bases; J trimming: 6 bases; junction bases outside the gene matches: 1. This CDR3 spans 12 amino acids. Germline assignment: CDR1 MNHEY and CDR2 SVGAGI.